The 3 T cell receptor beta chains below were found in one sample sequenced in a study of T cell repertoires in cytomegalovirus infection. TCRdb re-called the reads with MiXCR, one entry per CDR3 protein. The sample comprises hundreds of thousands of distinct CDR3 sequences, 15% to 20% of which are singletons, and more than 10% rests with the top ten. Sequenced sample: PBMCs. These receptors originate from a human donor in good health (CMV status not recorded). Some clones in this sample may be carry-over from other donors' samples.

This clonotype was picked up many times. The gene calls are TRBV2 and TRBJ1-5, with TRBD1 matching over 10 bases. The length of the CDR3 is 15 residues. Germline lookup yields CDR1 SNHLY and CDR2 FYNNEI. V gave up 6 bases and J gave up 2 bases; unmatched junction bases: 4. CDR3 in amino acids: CASSGQGGGNQPQHF. The CDR3 nucleotides read TGTGCCAGCAGCGGACAGGGGGGAGGCAATCAGCCCCAGCATTTT.

The V call is TRBV7-3, the J call TRBJ2-1; 12 nucleotides line up with TRBD2. Looked up from germline, CDR1 is SGHTA and CDR2 is FQGTGA. The CDR3 sequence is 19 residues long. The V gene end was trimmed by 2 bases and the J gene end by 5 bases; junction bases not matched to a gene: 13. In DNA, the CDR3 is TGTGCCAGCAGCTTAGTCCCCATTCAGACTAGCGGGGGCCACAATGAGCAGTTCTTC. Its translation: CASSLVPIQTSGGHNEQFF.

In regard to this clonotype: As the CDR3 is not closed by the conserved phenylalanine or tryptophan, this likely results from a read error. The chain employs TRBV7-2 and TRBJ1-2, with D maybe TRBD1 (5 bases). V lost 1 base, J lost 6 bases, and 9 bases lay in between. CDR1 SGHTA and CDR2 FQGNSA come from the germline V gene. The CDR3 consists of 13 residues. CDR3 region: CASSLGGADGYTL. DNA of the CDR3: TGTGCCAGCAGCTTAGGTGGGGCTGATGGCTACACCTTA.